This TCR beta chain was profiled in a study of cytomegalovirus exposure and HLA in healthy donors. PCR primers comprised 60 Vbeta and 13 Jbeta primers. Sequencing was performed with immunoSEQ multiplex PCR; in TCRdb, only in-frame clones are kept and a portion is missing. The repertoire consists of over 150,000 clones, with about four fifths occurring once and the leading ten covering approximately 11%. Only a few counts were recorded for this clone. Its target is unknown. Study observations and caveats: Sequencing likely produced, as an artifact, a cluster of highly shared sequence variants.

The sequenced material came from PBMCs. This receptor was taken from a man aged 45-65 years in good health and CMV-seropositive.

This chain's CDR3 is CASRGSGSREQYF. DNA for the CDR3: TGTGCCAGTAGAGGTAGCGGGAGTCGCGAGCAGTACTTC. The chain links TRBV7-8 to TRBJ2-7; 9 bases match TRBD2. The CDR3 is 13 residues long. V lost 9 bases to trimming and J lost 6 bases; unmatched junction nucleotides: 9. Germline assignment: CDR1 SGHVS and CDR2 FQNEAQ. The full variable domain, with the rest looked up from reference TRBV7-8 and TRBJ2-7, is GAGVSQSPRYKVAKRGQDVALRCDPISGHVSLFWYQQALGQGPEFLTYFQNEAQLDKSGLPSDRFFAERPEGSVSTLKIQRTQQEDSAVYLCASRGSGSREQYFGPGTRLTVT.